This T cell receptor (beta chain) is from a study of control samples from healthy donors and cancer patients. Profiling relied on immunoSEQ multiplex PCR, and the TCRdb table lists in-frame clones only, not all of them. The sample includes about 50,000 clones, 93% of them seen just once. The CDR3 runs 12 residues. The ends were cut back, 4 bases at V and 4 bases at J, with 8 bases in the middle. CDR1 is MDHEN, CDR2 SYDVKM, per germline. The sequenced sample was PBMCs. The TCR originated in a woman aged 45-65 years with head and neck cancer. The V gene is TRBV28, the J gene TRBJ2-7; D not certain. CDR3 nucleotides: TGTGCCAGCAGTTCTGAAATATACGAGCAGTACTTC. Translated, it gives CASSSEIYEQYF.